This TCR beta chain was identified during a study of a mutant IDH1 vaccine in newly diagnosed glioma. Looking at the study overall: First vaccine doses came 4-6 weeks after radiotherapy alone, or with temozolomide cycles. The earlier regimen, radiotherapy, temozolomide, or both, was most often both.

To note about this clone: Its antigen is undetermined.

The method was immunoSEQ multiplex PCR; TCRdb's version includes in-frame clones alone and lacks a portion of them. Here the sample spans some 38,000 clones, about four fifths being singletons. Described time point: week 23, last vaccination. The content of each vaccine dose was 300 ug of mutant IDH1 20-mer peptide, and topical imiquimod accompanied it. With 1 base clipped from V and 6 bases from J, the junction kept 5 bases outside the gene matches. CDR1 and CDR2 (germline): LGHNA, YNFKEQ. The CDR3 contains 15 residues. This chain links TRBV4-2 with TRBJ2-3; TRBD2 matches at 9 bases. The receptor's source is a man between 40 and 49 years old with glioma. Sequences were derived from PBMCs, sampled from a glioma patient whose treatment included an IDH1 peptide vaccine. The CDR3 nucleotides are TGTGCCAGCAGCCAAGGGAACAGCGGGGGGGATACGCAGTATTTT. This gives the protein CASSQGNSGGDTQYF.